Included here is one T cell receptor (beta chain) sequence, with context. Its antigen is undetermined. Trimming stripped 5 bases from V and 6 bases from J, with 7 bases between. The CDR3 sequence is 11 residues long. Germline V gene sequence: CDR1 SGHDN, CDR2 FVKESK. This sample is part of a study of shared clonotypes between healthy human individuals. The study's findings and limits: Even with large depth, rarefaction showed that sorted-subset sequencing was incomplete. Read depth was anticipated to influence clonotype sharing among donors. Against clonotypes common to all four donors, non-shared ones had lower generation probabilities. Naive subsets generally had larger estimated richness than memory subsets.

The data were produced by immunoSEQ multiplex PCR, yet TCRdb's version contains in-frame clones alone and is incomplete. Of around 2.3 million clones listed, about 94% are singletons. This sequence joins TRBV14 and TRBJ1-2, with unresolved D. The sample taken for sequencing was naive CD4+ T cells sorted from blood. Noted subset: CD45RA+ positively selected. The sequence was collected from a young man in good health. For the CDR3, the DNA is TGTGCCAGCAGCAGTTACCATGGCTACACCTTC. It specifies CASSSYHGYTF. The whole variable domain, remainder taken from reference TRBV14 and TRBJ1-2, is EAGVTQFPSHSVIEKGQTVTLRCDPISGHDNLYWYRRVMGKEIKFLLHFVKESKQDESGMPNNRFLAERTGGTYSTLKVQPAELEDSGVYFCASSSYHGYTFGSGTRLTVV.